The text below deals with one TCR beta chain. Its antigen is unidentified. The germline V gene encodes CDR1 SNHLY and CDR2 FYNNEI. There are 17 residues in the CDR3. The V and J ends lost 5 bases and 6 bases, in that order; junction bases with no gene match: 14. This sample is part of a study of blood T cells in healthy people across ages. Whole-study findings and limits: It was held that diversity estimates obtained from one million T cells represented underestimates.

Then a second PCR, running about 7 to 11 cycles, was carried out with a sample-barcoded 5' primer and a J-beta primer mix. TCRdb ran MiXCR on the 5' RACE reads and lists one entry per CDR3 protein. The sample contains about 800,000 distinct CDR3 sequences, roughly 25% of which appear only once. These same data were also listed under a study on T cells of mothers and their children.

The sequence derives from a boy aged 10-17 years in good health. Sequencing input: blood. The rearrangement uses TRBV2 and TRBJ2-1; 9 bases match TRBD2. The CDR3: CASSTRNLLAGANEQFF. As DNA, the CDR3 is TGTGCCAGCAGTACCCGAAACCTACTAGCGGGTGCCAATGAGCAGTTCTTC.